These 4 T cell receptor beta chains came from one sample sequenced in a study of shared clonotypes between healthy human individuals (TCRdb year 2020). The method behind the library was the immunoSEQ multiplex PCR assay. In its TCRdb copy, this immuneACCESS table keeps in-frame sequences only and misses some clones. Where compared with another copy, unresolved V genes explain less than half of these, and the others have no known cause. The sample table shows about a million clones, and about 72% are seen once. The leading ten clones occupy 0.89% of the sample. The sequencing sample was made of memory CD4+ T cells from PBMCs. Explained via the paper, the cell subset or site label denotes: CD45RA-negative fraction. The receptors were sampled from a man aged 18 to 29 in good health. Some clones in this sample may be carry-over from other donors' samples.

The chain is built from TRBV5-5 and TRBJ1-1, with unresolved D. The V and J ends lost 2 bases and 1 base respectively, with 9 bases between them. The CDR3 is 14 residues long. Germline V gives CDR1 SGHKS, CDR2 YYEKEE (reference sequence). The chain's CDR3 is CASSFLDRNTEAFF. The CDR3, as DNA: TGTGCCAGCAGCTTCCTTGACCGGAACACTGAAGCTTTCTTT. The whole variable domain, remainder taken from reference TRBV5-5 and TRBJ1-1, is DAGVTQSPTHLIKTRGQQVTLRCSPISGHKSVSWYQQVLGQGPQFIFQYYEKEERGRGNFPDRFSARQFPNYSSELNVNALLLGDSALYLCASSFLDRNTEAFFGQGTRLTVV.

J is TRBJ2-1 and V is TRBV5-1, with TRBD2 identical over 7 bases. This CDR3 contains 14 residues. The J segment lost 6 bases and the V segment lost 4 bases, leaving 7 bases of the junction unmatched. CDR1 and CDR2 (germline): SGHRS, YFSETQ. The CDR3 reads CASSLVTSINEQFF. The DNA of the CDR3 is TGCGCCAGCAGCCTGGTGACTAGCATCAATGAGCAGTTCTTC.

The chain uses TRBV4-3 and TRBJ2-1; 11 positions agree with TRBD2. The CDR3 has 19 amino acids. The V segment lost 5 bases and the J segment 6 bases; nucleotides outside the gene matches: 18. Germline V gene lookup returns CDR1 LGHNA and CDR2 YSLEER. The CDR3 coding sequence is TGCGCCAGCAGCGTAAGACTAGCGGGAATCCGCCAGGGAGGCAATGAGCAGTTCTTC. Its translation: CASSVRLAGIRQGGNEQFF.

This clone has a handful of counts. One base away lies a much larger clone, so this may be a sequencing read error. In the same sample, other DNA sequences code for this CDR3. The chain employs TRBV29-1 and TRBJ1-2; D is perhaps TRBD1 (6 bases). The ends were cut back, 6 bases at V and 3 bases at J, with 20 bases in the middle. This CDR3 has 15 amino acids. CDR1 and CDR2 (germline): SQVTM, ANQGSEA. The CDR3 here is CSVPATGDIYYGYTF. The CDR3 DNA reads as TGCAGCGTCCCTGCAACGGGGGACATCTACTATGGCTACACCTTC.